This T cell receptor beta chain was sequenced during a study of T cell responses to AZD1222 COVID-19 vaccine. Study-level findings and limits: Unmutated variant regions are reportedly the target of nearly half of TCRs that are spike-specific. Spike-specific TCR breadth and depth went up after people got two AZD1222 doses. Only 5 or 6 individuals given AZD1222 were seropositive at baseline.

As regards this clone: Antigen: not known.

The method was immunoSEQ multiplex PCR; TCRdb's version includes in-frame clones alone and lacks a portion of them. This sample has about 99,000 clones, with 90% to 95% found just once. The TCR originated in an adult who received the AZD1222 COVID-19 vaccine. The sample in question was peripheral blood, obtained 28 days after the second AZD1222 dose.

For the CDR3, the DNA is TGTGCCAGCAGCTTAGGGATACCGGGACAGGGGTCTTCACCCCTCCACTTT. This codes for CASSLGIPGQGSSPLHF. The V and J genes are TRBV7-2 and TRBJ1-6; 10 bases are shared with TRBD1. The CDR3 is made up of 17 amino acids. Trimming took 1 base from V and 9 from J; bases not matched to a gene: 9. Per germline, CDR1 SGHTA and CDR2 FQGNSA.